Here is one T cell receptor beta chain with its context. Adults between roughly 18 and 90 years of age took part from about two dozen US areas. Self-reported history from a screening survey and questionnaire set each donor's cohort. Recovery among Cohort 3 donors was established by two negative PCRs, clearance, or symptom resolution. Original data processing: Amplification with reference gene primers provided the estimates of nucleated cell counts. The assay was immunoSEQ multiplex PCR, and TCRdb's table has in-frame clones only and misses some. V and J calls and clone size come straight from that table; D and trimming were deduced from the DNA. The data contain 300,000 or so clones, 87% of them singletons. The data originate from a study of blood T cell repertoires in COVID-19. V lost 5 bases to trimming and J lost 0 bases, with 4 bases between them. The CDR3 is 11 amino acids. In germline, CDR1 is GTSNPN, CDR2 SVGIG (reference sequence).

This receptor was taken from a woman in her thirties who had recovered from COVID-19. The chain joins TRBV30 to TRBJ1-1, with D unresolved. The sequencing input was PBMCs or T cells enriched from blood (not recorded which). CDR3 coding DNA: TGTGCCTGGCAGATGAACACTGAAGCTTTCTTT. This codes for CAWQMNTEAFF.